This T cell receptor beta chain stems from a study of CD8+ T cells in alopecia areata. Study outcomes and limitations: Resident alphabeta T cells of normal skin are also sequenced in scalp samples. Mouse data revealed clearer TCR sharing than patient data did, a gap possibly tied to HLA.

The CDR3 runs 11 residues. CDR1 is GTSNPN and CDR2 is SVGIG in the germline V gene (reference sequence). V lost 4 bases and J 6 bases, leaving 9 bases between the germline ends. Extracted RNA was reverse transcribed, and the resulting cDNA served as sequencing template. Sequencing used immunoSEQ multiplex PCR; TCRdb keeps in-frame clones, though not all of them. The table includes around 100,000 clones, around three fifths detected once. Concerning this clone: Its matching antigen is unknown.

The sequenced sample consisted of CD4+ T cells sorted from blood. The sequence came from a human donor in good health. V is TRBV30 and J is TRBJ1-2; D uncertain. For the CDR3, the DNA is TGTGCCTGGACCCTCCAACATGGCTACACCTTC. Translated: CAWTLQHGYTF.